This T cell receptor beta chain was recorded in a study of blood T cell repertoires in COVID-19. Overall study context: There were acute and convalescent COVID-19 samples, and they came from the United States, Italy and Spain. Sample material is recorded as cDNA or gDNA derived from T cells, B-cell-depleted T cells, or PBMCs.

Here immunoSEQ multiplex PCR was the method, and the copy in TCRdb shows in-frame clones only, minus some. The sample gives some 100,000 clones, 86% of which show up once; 10% is in the top ten. Germline values: CDR1 SGHDN, CDR2 FVKESK. Trimming took 4 bases from V and 3 from J, leaving 17 bases between them. CDR3 length equals 16 residues. Input material: peripheral blood. The V and J genes are TRBV14 and TRBJ2-3; maybe TRBD2 (7 bases). The receptor was isolated from a man aged 45-65 years with acute or convalescent COVID-19. The CDR3 nucleotides read TGTGCCAGCAGCCGCTCCGGGGGGCTACGGACAGATACGCAGTATTTT. The encoded protein is CASSRSGGLRTDTQYF.